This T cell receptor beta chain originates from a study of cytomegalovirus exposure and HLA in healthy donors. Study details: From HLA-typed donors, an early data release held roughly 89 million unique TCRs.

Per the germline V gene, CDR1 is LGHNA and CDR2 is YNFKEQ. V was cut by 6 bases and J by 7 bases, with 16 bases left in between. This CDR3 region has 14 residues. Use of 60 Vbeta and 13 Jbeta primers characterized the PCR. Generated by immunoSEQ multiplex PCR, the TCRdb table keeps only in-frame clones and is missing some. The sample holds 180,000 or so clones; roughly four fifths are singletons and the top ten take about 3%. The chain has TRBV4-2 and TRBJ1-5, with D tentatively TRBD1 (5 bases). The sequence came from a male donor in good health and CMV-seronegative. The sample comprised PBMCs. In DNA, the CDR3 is TGTGCCAGCAGTCCCGAGGGTGGGGGGCAGCCCCAGCATTTT. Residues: CASSPEGGGQPQHF.